The 21 T cell receptor beta chains below were found in one sample sequenced in a study of T cell repertoires in cytomegalovirus infection. One entry per CDR3 protein, called by TCRdb with MiXCR from the reads. The sample has about 460,000 distinct CDR3 sequences, roughly 12% seen once; the top ten hold more than 8.5%. Sequences were obtained from PBMCs. Receptors were obtained from a human donor in good health (CMV status not recorded). Some clones in this sample may be carry-over from other donors' samples.

This clonotype has a count of ten or more. The chain has TRBV7-2 and TRBJ1-1; D ambiguous. The CDR3 length is 15 residues. Germline CDR1 reads SGHTA; CDR2 reads FQGNSA. Trimming shortened V by 5 bases and J by 4 bases, and 17 bases separated the two germline ends. The CDR3 DNA is TGTGCCAGCAGCCCCCTCCTGACGCCTGCCACTGAAGCTTTCTTT. It encodes CASSPLLTPATEAFF.

This rearrangement joins TRBV7-9 to TRBJ1-1; TRBD1 is a possible D gene (5 bases). The CDR3 spans 16 residues. Germline CDR1 is SEHNR and CDR2 is FQNEAQ (reference sequence). The ends were cut back, 1 base at V and 4 bases at J, with 16 bases in the middle. For the CDR3, the DNA is TGTGCCAGCAGCTTAGAGGTGGTCGGGGGTGCCACTGAAGCTTTCTTT. Translation gives CASSLEVVGGATEAFF.

A few counts support this clonotype. The chain has TRBV7-2 and TRBJ2-7; D not certain. Deletions cut 1 base from V and 4 bases from J, with 11 bases between. Germline CDR1 is SGHTA and CDR2 is FQGNSA. CDR3 length: 14 amino acids. In nucleotides, the CDR3 is TGTGCCAGCAGCTTAGAGGTCAGGCTATACGAGCAGTACTTC. Translated, it gives CASSLEVRLYEQYF.

This clonotype was seen more than once but under ten times. J is TRBJ1-2 and V is TRBV29-1, with 8 bases lining up with TRBD1. Germline V gene lookup returns CDR1 SQVTM and CDR2 ANQGSEA. This CDR3 is built from 15 residues. J was trimmed by 3 bases and V by 7 bases; bases with no gene match: 13. CDR3: CSDHGGQGADYGYTF. CDR3 DNA sequence: TGCAGCGATCACGGTGGACAGGGCGCAGACTATGGCTACACCTTC.

This clonotype was counted many times. The rearrangement uses TRBV10-3 and TRBJ2-7; the D call may be TRBD1 or TRBD2 (6 bases each). Trimming left V 8 bases short and J 6 bases short, with 23 bases between. This CDR3 region has 15 residues. CDR1 is ENHRY, CDR2 SYGVKD, per germline. CDR3 sequence: CAIRQQEGTWGEQYF. The CDR3, as DNA: TGTGCCATCCGACAACAGGAGGGGACATGGGGCGAGCAGTACTTC.

This clonotype was counted ten times or more. The V call is TRBV6-2 or TRBV6-3, the J call TRBJ2-5; 7 nucleotides line up with TRBD1. V shed 4 bases and J 5 bases; nucleotides not matched to a gene: 10. In germline, CDR1 is MNHEY, CDR2 SVGEGT. This CDR3 is built from 15 residues. Here the CDR3 reads CASSLTQGFVETQYF. DNA for the CDR3: TGTGCCAGCAGTTTGACACAGGGGTTTGTGGAGACCCAGTACTTC.

This clonotype has a single count. The rearrangement joins TRBV27 to TRBJ1-2; no firm D call. The CDR3 extends over 14 amino acids. V gave up 6 bases and J gave up 2 bases, with 13 bases separating them. Germline CDR1 and CDR2: MNHEY and SMNVEV (reference sequence). CDR3 in DNA: TGTGCCAGCAGACCACCCGAAGGGAACTATGGCTACACCTTC. This codes for CASRPPEGNYGYTF.

This clonotype was observed at least ten times. The junction departs from germline at one end; a sequencing error may be responsible. The gene calls are TRBV20-1 and TRBJ1-6; 8 bases match TRBD1. Germline V lookup: CDR1 DFQATT, CDR2 SNEGSKA (reference sequence). This CDR3 spans 13 amino acids. CDR3 sequence reads: CSARDRGSSPLHF. For the CDR3, the DNA is TGCAGTGCAAGAGACAGGGGAAGTTCACCCCTCCACTTT.

This clonotype was detected ten times or more. The V and J genes are TRBV12-3 or TRBV12-4 and TRBJ1-1; 8 bases agree with TRBD1. V was clipped by 6 bases and J by 4 bases; unmatched bases: 7. This CDR3 is 14 amino acids long. CDR3 coding DNA: TGTGCCAGCAGCCACACAGGGGGTACCACTGAAGCTTTCTTT. Translation gives CASSHTGGTTEAFF.

A few counts support this clonotype. V and J are TRBV5-1 and TRBJ1-6; the match to TRBD1 covers 8 bases. The V segment lost 4 bases and the J segment 12 bases; nucleotides outside the gene matches: 3. Germline V CDR1 and CDR2: SGHRS, YFSETQ. There are 12 residues in the CDR3. The DNA for the CDR3 is TGCGCCAGCAGCGTTGGACAGGGACCCCTCCACTTT. Translating it yields CASSVGQGPLHF.

This clonotype was picked up many times. The rearrangement links TRBV5-1 to TRBJ2-3; either TRBD1 or TRBD2 may fit D (5 bases each). This CDR3 contains 15 residues. Germline CDR1 reads SGHRS; CDR2 reads YFSETQ. Between the trimmed V and J ends, which lost 2 bases and 6 bases, there was a span of 16 bases. The CDR3 DNA follows: TGCGCCAGCAGCTTCGGGAACGTAGGGGAGGATACGCAGTATTTT. Translation: CASSFGNVGEDTQYF.

This sequence joins TRBV20-1 and TRBJ2-5; either TRBD1 or TRBD2 may fit D (5 bases each). Germline assignment: CDR1 DFQATT and CDR2 SNEGSKA (reference sequence). The V and J ends lost 0 bases and 4 bases respectively, with 12 bases between them. The CDR3 spans 14 residues. The CDR3: CSARDGPGTETQYF. The CDR3 bases are TGCAGTGCTAGAGATGGTCCCGGGACAGAGACCCAGTACTTC.

This clonotype was seen at least ten times. This chain connects TRBV6-1 to TRBJ1-5; 8 positions match TRBD1. Trimming cost V 3 bases and J 3 bases; bases outside gene matches: 7. The CDR3 is made up of 16 amino acids. Germline-derived CDR1 and CDR2 are MNHNS and SASEGT. In DNA form, the CDR3 reads TGTGCCAGCAGTGACCAGGGGGCCCTGATCAATCAGCCCCAGCATTTT. Translating gives CASSDQGALINQPQHF.

In this sample, this clonotype turned up many times. J is TRBJ1-2 and V is TRBV5-5, with a weak D call TRBD1 (6 bases). V was cut by 4 bases and J by 4 bases, with 17 bases left in between. This CDR3 region has 15 residues. Germline V gives CDR1 SGHKS, CDR2 YYEKEE (reference sequence). The CDR3 region is CASSPGDRFIYGYTF. DNA for the CDR3: TGTGCCAGCAGCCCCGGAGACAGGTTTATCTATGGCTACACCTTC.

The V gene is TRBV19, the J gene TRBJ1-3, with 8 bases lining up with TRBD1. V was clipped by 6 bases and J by 2 bases; unmatched bases: 3. Germline values: CDR1 LNHDA, CDR2 SQIVND (reference sequence). The CDR3 has 14 amino acids. The CDR3 region is CASRDRAPGNTIYF. The CDR3 DNA reads as TGTGCCAGTAGGGACAGGGCCCCTGGAAACACCATATATTTT.

In this sample, this clonotype turned up many times. The V and J genes are TRBV7-2 and TRBJ2-5; the D call may be TRBD1 or TRBD2 (5 bases each). CDR3 length: 13 residues. V gave up 1 base and J gave up 3 bases, with 6 bases separating them. Germline V lookup: CDR1 SGHTA, CDR2 FQGNSA. DNA for the CDR3: TGTGCCAGCAGCTTAGGGGGGAAAGAGACCCAGTACTTC. The encoded protein is CASSLGGKETQYF. Filled out from reference TRBV7-2 and TRBJ2-5, the complete variable domain reads GAGVSQSPSNKVTEKGKDVELRCDPISGHTALYWYRQSLGQGLEFLIYFQGNSAPDKSGLPSDRFSAERTGGSVSTLTIQRTQQEDSAVYLCASSLGGKETQYFGPGTRLLVL.

This clonotype has ten or more counts. CDR3: CSARDQRNSYNSPLHF. CDR3 nucleotide sequence: TGCAGTGCTAGAGATCAGAGGAACTCCTATAATTCACCCCTCCACTTT. The rearrangement joins TRBV20-1 to TRBJ1-6; no firm D call. The germline CDR1 and CDR2 sequences are DFQATT and SNEGSKA (reference sequence). The germline V and J ends were trimmed by 0 bases and 0 bases, with 9 bases remaining between them. The length of the CDR3 is 16 residues.

This clonotype was found many times. The J gene is TRBJ2-3, the V gene TRBV24-1, with 9 positions matching TRBD2. Trimming took 4 bases from V and 5 from J; bases not matched to a gene: 6. CDR1 KGHDR and CDR2 SFDVKD come from the germline V gene. The CDR3 has 15 amino acids. CDR3: CATSDKFSGRDTQYF. CDR3 bases: TGTGCCACCAGTGACAAGTTTAGCGGGAGAGATACGCAGTATTTT.

This clonotype was seen repeatedly, ten times or more. This rearrangement joins TRBV7-2 to TRBJ2-3; TRBD2 might be the D (6 bases). Germline values: CDR1 SGHTA, CDR2 FQGNSA. The germline V and J ends were trimmed by 4 bases and 2 bases, with 16 bases remaining between them. CDR3 length equals 16 residues. CDR3 sequence: CASSSLYGGSTDTQYF. CDR3 bases: TGTGCCAGCAGCTCATTATACGGGGGATCCACAGATACGCAGTATTTT. The full variable domain, its missing parts supplied by reference TRBV7-2 and TRBJ2-3, is GAGVSQSPSNKVTEKGKDVELRCDPISGHTALYWYRQSLGQGLEFLIYFQGNSAPDKSGLPSDRFSAERTGGSVSTLTIQRTQQEDSAVYLCASSSLYGGSTDTQYFGPGTRLTVL.

This clonotype was recorded many times. The CDR3 region has the DNA TGTGCCTCTCAGGGTTCGAGCAATCAGCCCCAGCATTTT. Protein: CASQGSSNQPQHF. V gene TRBV6-1 combines with J gene TRBJ1-5, with D possibly being TRBD1 (5 bases). Germline-derived CDR1 and CDR2 are MNHNS and SASEGT. The CDR3 has 13 amino acids. Between the trimmed V and J ends, which lost 11 bases and 1 base, there was a span of 12 bases.

The sample holds many counts of this clonotype. The chain has TRBV19 and TRBJ1-1; 7 bases are shared with TRBD1. Per the germline V gene, CDR1 is LNHDA and CDR2 is SQIVND (reference sequence). With 9 bases clipped from V and 5 bases from J, the junction kept 6 bases outside the gene matches. This CDR3 contains 12 residues. This chain's CDR3 is CASATGATEAFF. Written as DNA, the CDR3 is TGTGCCAGCGCTACAGGGGCTACTGAAGCTTTCTTT.